A selection of T cell receptor beta chains follows, all from one sample in a study of blood T cells in healthy people across ages. TCRdb re-called the 5' RACE reads through MiXCR, storing one row per CDR3 protein. The data show fewer than 950,000 distinct CDR3 sequences, with 36% seen just once and roughly 13% held by the top ten. Sequencing was carried out using blood. The source of these receptors is a young man in good health. Each CDR3 is given with its conserved first and last residue. Fields, in order: J gene, V gene, D gene, clone size, CDR3 DNA, CDR3 protein. A D gene is named only where the DNA matches it firmly. A clone size is listed for some rows: how often the clone was seen (once, few, many), or a class if it is expanded.

>TRBJ1-5|TRBV10-3|NA|NA
TGTGCCATCAGTGAGTCGGCGGACAGCAATCAGCCCCAGCATTTT
CAISESADSNQPQHF
>TRBJ2-5|TRBV20-1|TRBD1|many
TGCAGTGCTACAGGGGGCAAAGGCAATGAGCAGTACTTC
CSATGGKGNEQYF
>TRBJ2-7|TRBV7-3|TRBD2|NA
TGTGCCAGCAGCCACGCCTCGGGGGGTTCATACGAGCAGTACTTC
CASSHASGGSYEQYF
>TRBJ1-1|TRBV20-1|NA|once
TGCAGTGCTAGAGTGGGGCATAATCGGGCTTTCTTT
CSARVGHNRAFF
>TRBJ1-2|TRBV12-3/TRBV12-4|NA|many
TGTGCCAGCAGCCGTGAGGGGTTGGGTGGCTACACCTTC
CASSREGLGGYTF
>TRBJ1-2|TRBV2|NA|few
TGTGCCAGCAGTGAAGGTCAAACCTATGGCTACACCTTC
CASSEGQTYGYTF
>TRBJ2-4|TRBV20-1|NA|NA
TGCAGTGCTAGGAATGCGCAGGGGACATCCTACGGGCAGTACTTC
CSARNAQGTSYGQYF
>TRBJ1-1|TRBV2|NA|few
TGTGCCAGCAGGTACCTCCAGGGTGGAACTGAAGCTTTCTTT
CASRYLQGGTEAFF
>TRBJ2-7|TRBV29-1|NA|NA
TGCAGCGTTGATTTCGGGAGCTCCTACAATGAGCAGTACTTC
CSVDFGSSYNEQYF
>TRBJ2-7|TRBV2|NA|NA
TGTACCACCCTTTTTGTGTTAGGGGGTTTAAGTGAGCAGTACTTC
CTTLFVLGGLSEQYF
>TRBJ1-6|TRBV27|NA|NA
TGTGCCAGCAGTTTAGTGGGCGGGACGGACAGTTATTGGTCGCCCCTCCACTTT
CASSLVGGTDSYWSPLHF
>TRBJ2-7|TRBV5-1|TRBD1|few
TGCGCCAGCAGCTTAGGGACAGGGATTTACAATGAGCAGTACTTC
CASSLGTGIYNEQYF
>TRBJ2-3|TRBV20-1|NA|NA
TGCAGTGCTAGGGAGTGGGCGACAGATACGCAGTATTTT
CSAREWATDTQYF
>TRBJ2-5|TRBV12-3/TRBV12-4|NA|NA
TGTGCCAGCAGCCTCAAGCTAGGGGGACCGGAGACCCAGTACTTC
CASSLKLGGPETQYF
>TRBJ2-7|TRBV29-1|NA|NA
TGCAGCGTTGGGACCAGATACGGTGAGCAGTACTTC
CSVGTRYGEQYF
>TRBJ2-5|TRBV9|NA|few
TGTGCCAGCAGATGGACTTTCTACCAAGAGACCCAGTACTTC
CASRWTFYQETQYF
>TRBJ1-4|TRBV4-1|TRBD1|few
TGCGCCAGCAGCCAGGAGGGGGCACCTAATGAAAAACTGTTTTTT
CASSQEGAPNEKLFF
>TRBJ2-3|TRBV7-6|NA|few
TGTGCCAGCAGCTCCCGAGGGAGAGACACAGATACGCAGTATTTT
CASSSRGRDTDTQYF
>TRBJ1-1|TRBV5-1|NA|NA
TGCGCCAGCAGCTTAGATGACGCAAGAGAAGCTTTCTTT
CASSLDDAREAFF
>TRBJ2-7|TRBV20-1|NA|NA
TGCAGTGCTAGAGATGGTGCGGTTGTGAGGTCCTACGAGCAGTACTTC
CSARDGAVVRSYEQYF